The TCR beta chain under discussion was sequenced for a study of T cell changes during pregnancy in multiple sclerosis (dated by TCRdb to about 2019). With respect to the entire study: Changes in the T cell repertoire over the course of pregnancy were examined in this study in women with multiple sclerosis.

The CDR3 goes from the cysteine to the phenylalanine over 15 residues. The entry retains the CDR3 DNA only, 45 bases that are in frame from base 1. For this chain, trimming is 7 bases at the V end and 0 bases at the J end, and the number of junction bases without a gene match is 6. CDR1 LNHDA and CDR2 SQIVND are derived from the germline V gene (reference sequence). In regard to this clone: Its antigen remains undetermined. No base quality information exists; no much larger clone differs at one position.

The library was prepared using the immunoSEQ multiplex PCR assay. The immuneACCESS repertoire file appears here via TCRdb, limited to in-frame rearrangements. These files lack a portion of the clones; in checked studies, under half of the deficit traces to unresolved V genes, and the cause of the others is not known. Within this sample are approximately 60,000 clones, with around 93% of them counted one time only. The biggest ten clones account for 0.36% of the sample. This sample comprised CD4+ T cells from peripheral blood mononuclear cells, obtained before pregnancy. This chain is built from TRBV19 and TRBJ2-1; 7 bases in between match TRBD2. The TCR sequence derives from a female donor with multiple sclerosis, enrolled in a pregnancy study. CDR3 protein: CASTPQRGSYNEQFF. The DNA sequence is as follows: TGTGCCAGTACCCCTCAGCGGGGCTCCTACAATGAGCAGTTCTTC.